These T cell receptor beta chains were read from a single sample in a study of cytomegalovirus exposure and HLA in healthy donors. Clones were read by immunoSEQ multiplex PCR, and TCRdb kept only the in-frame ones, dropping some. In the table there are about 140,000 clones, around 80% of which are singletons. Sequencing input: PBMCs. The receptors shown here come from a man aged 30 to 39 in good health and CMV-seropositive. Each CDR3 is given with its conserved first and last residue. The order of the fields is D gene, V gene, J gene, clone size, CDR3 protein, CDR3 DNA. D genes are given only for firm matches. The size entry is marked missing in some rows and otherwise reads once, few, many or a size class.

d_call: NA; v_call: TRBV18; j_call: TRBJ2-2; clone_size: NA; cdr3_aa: CASSPHPANTGELFF; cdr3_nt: TGTGCCAGCTCACCACATCCCGCGAACACCGGGGAGCTGTTTTTT
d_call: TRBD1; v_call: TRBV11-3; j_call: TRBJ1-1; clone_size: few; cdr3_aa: CASSRGGTGAPNTEAFF; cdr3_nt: TGTGCCAGCAGCCGAGGTGGGACAGGGGCTCCGAACACTGAAGCTTTCTTT
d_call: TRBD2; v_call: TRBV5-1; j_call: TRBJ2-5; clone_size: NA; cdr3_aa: CASSLGLAGVETQYF; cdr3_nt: TGCGCCAGCAGCTTGGGTCTAGCGGGGGTAGAGACCCAGTACTTC
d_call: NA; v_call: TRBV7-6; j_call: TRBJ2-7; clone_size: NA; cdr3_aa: CASSWGPAAGVTSSYEQYF; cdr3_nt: TGTGCCAGCAGCTGGGGTCCGGCGGCAGGGGTTACATCGTCCTACGAGCAGTACTTC
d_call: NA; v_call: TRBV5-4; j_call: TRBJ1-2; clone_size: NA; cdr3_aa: CASSSQDRINYGYTF; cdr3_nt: TGTGCCAGCAGCTCGCAAGACAGGATTAACTATGGCTACACCTTC
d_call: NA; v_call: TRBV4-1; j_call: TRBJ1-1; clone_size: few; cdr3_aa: CASSQDPGLNTEAFF; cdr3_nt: TGCGCCAGCAGCCAAGATCCAGGATTAAACACTGAAGCTTTCTTT
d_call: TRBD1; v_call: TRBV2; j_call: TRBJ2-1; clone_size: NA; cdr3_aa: CASRQGVDNEQFF; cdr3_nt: TGTGCCAGTCGACAGGGTGTGGACAATGAGCAGTTCTTC
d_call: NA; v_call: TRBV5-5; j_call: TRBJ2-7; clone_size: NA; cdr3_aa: CASSLMGQDWYF; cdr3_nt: TGTGCCAGCAGCTTGATGGGGCAGGATTGGTACTTC
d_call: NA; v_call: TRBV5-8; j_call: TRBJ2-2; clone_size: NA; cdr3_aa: CASSVTGTSAGTGELFF; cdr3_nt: TGTGCCAGCAGCGTAACCGGGACTTCAGCGGGCACCGGGGAGCTGTTTTTT
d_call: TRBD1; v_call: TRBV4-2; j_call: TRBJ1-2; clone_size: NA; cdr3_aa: CASSQEPGQGAGYGYTF; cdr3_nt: TGTGCCAGCAGCCAAGAGCCGGGACAGGGGGCAGGGTATGGCTACACCTTC
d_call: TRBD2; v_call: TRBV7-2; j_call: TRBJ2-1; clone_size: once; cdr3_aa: CASSPGTSWDEQFF; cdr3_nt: TGTGCCAGCAGCCCCGGGACTAGCTGGGATGAGCAGTTCTTC
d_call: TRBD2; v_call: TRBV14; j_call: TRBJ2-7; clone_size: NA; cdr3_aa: CASSQDWGLAGSYEQYF; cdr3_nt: TGTGCCAGCAGCCAAGATTGGGGACTAGCGGGATCCTACGAGCAGTACTTC
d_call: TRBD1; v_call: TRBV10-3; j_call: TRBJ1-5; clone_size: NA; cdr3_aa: CAISESGTGVQPQHF; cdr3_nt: TGTGCCATCAGTGAGTCGGGGACAGGGGTTCAGCCCCAGCATTTT
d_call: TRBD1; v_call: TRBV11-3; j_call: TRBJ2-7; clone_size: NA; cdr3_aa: CASSIPGQAYEQYF; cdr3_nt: TGTGCCAGCAGCATACCGGGACAGGCGTACGAGCAGTACTTC